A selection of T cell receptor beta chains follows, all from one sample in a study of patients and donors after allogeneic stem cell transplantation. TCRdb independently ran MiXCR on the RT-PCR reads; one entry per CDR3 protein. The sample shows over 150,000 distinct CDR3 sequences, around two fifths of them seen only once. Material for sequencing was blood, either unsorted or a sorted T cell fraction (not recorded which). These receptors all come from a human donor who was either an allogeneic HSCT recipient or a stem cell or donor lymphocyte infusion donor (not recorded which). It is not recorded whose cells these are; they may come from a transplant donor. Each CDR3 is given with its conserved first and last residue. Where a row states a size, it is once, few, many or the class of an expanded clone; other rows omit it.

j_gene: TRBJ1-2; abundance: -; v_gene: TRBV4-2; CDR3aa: CASSQDAPTSGYTF
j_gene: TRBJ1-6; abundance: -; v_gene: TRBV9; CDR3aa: CASSPLDREDSPLHF
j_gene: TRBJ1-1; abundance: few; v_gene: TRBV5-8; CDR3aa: CASSLTGARNTEAFF
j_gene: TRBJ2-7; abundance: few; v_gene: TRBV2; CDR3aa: CASSGSSGDIYEQYF
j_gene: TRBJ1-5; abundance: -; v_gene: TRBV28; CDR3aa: CASSLGGTGRQPQHF
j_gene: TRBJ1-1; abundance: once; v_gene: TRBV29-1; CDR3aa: CSVDPRSNVNTEAFF
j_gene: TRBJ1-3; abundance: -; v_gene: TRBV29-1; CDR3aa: CSVEEKVKFGNTIYF
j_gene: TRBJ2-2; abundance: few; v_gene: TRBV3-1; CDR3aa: CASSQDPQPGTGTGELFF
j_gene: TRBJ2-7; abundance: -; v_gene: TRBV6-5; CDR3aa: CASSFFGGTYEQYF
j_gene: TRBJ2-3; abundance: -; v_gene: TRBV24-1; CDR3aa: CATSDPGGATDTQYF
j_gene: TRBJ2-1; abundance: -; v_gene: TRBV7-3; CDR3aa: CASSPSLASGNYEQFF
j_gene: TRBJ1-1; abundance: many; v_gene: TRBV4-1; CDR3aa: CASRGPNTEAFF
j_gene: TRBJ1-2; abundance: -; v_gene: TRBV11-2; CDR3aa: CASSLVGSNYGYTF
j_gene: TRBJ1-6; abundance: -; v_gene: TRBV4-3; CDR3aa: CASSQDGVIDSPLHF
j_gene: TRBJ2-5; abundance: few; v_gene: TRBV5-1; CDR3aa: CASSLRTAAGRRETQYF
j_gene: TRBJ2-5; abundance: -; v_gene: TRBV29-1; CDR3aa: CSATTGSEETQYF
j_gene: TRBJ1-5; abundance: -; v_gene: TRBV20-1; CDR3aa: CSVPRGSQPQHF
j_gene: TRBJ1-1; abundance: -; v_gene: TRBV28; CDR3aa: CASSFRGGMNTEAFF
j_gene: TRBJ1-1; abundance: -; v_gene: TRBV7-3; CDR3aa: CASSLQGGGSGTEAFF
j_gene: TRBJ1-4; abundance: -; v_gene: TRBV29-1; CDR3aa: CTAREGREKLFF
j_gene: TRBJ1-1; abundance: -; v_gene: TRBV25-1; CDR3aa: CASSEYGGAEPIKAFF
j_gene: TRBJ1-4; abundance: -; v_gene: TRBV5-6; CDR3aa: CASSFRGSPPNEKLFF
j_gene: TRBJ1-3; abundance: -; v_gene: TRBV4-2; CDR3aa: CASSQDPTSGNTIYF